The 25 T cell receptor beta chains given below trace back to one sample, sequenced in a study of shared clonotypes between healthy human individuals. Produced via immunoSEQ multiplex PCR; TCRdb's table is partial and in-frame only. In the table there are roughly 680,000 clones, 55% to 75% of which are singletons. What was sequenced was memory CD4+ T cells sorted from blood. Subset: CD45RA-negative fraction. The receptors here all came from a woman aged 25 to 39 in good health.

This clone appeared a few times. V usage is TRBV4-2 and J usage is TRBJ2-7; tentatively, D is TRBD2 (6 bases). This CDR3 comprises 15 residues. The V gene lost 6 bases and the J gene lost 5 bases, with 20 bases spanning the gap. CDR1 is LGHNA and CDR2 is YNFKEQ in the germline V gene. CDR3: CASSPTGGDEDEQYF. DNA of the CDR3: TGTGCCAGCAGTCCAACCGGGGGAGATGAAGACGAGCAGTACTTC.

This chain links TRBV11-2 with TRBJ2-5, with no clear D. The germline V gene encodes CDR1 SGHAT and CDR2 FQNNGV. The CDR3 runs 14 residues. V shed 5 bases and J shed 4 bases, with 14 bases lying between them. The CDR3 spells CASSTRHGPETQYF. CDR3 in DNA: TGTGCCAGCAGCACAAGACACGGACCAGAGACCCAGTACTTC.

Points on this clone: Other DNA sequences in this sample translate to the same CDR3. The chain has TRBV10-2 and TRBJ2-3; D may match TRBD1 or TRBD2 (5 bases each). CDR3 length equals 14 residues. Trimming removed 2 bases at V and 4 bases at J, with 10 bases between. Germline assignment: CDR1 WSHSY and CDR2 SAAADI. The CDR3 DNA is TGCGCCAGCAGTGAGCCGGGGCACTCAGATACGCAGTATTTT. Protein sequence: CASSEPGHSDTQYF.

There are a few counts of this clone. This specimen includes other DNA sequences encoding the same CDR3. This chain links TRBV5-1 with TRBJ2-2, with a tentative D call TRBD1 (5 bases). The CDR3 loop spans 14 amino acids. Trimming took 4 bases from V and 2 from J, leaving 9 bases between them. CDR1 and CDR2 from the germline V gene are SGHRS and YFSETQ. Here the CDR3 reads CASSRGTNTGELFF. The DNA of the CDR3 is TGCGCCAGCAGCAGGGGAACCAACACCGGGGAGCTGTTTTTT. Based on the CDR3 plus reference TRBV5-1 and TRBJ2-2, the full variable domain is KAGVTQTPRYLIKTRGQQVTLSCSPISGHRSVSWYQQTPGQGLQFLFEYFSETQRNKGNFPGRFSGRQFSNSRSEMNVSTLELGDSALYLCASSRGTNTGELFFGEGSRLTVL.

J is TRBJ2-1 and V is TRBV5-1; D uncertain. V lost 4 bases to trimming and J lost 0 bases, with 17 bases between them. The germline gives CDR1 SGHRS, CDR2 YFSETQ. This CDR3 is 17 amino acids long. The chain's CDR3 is CASSRNLGSSSYNEQFF. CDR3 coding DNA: TGCGCCAGCAGCCGAAATCTTGGTAGCAGCTCCTACAATGAGCAGTTCTTC.

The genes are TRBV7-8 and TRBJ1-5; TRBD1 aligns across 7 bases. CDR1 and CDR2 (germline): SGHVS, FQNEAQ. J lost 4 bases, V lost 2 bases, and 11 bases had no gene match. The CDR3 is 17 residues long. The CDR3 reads CASSLRGDRPTNQPQHF. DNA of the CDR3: TGTGCCAGCAGCTTAAGGGGGGACAGACCAACGAATCAGCCCCAGCATTTT. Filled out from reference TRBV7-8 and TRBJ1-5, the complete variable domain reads GAGVSQSPRYKVAKRGQDVALRCDPISGHVSLFWYQQALGQGPEFLTYFQNEAQLDKSGLPSDRFFAERPEGSVSTLKIQRTQQEDSAVYLCASSLRGDRPTNQPQHFGDGTRLSIL.

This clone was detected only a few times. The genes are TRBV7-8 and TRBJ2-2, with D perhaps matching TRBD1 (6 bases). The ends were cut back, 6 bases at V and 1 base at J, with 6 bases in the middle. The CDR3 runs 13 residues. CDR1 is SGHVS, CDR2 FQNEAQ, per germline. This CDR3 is CASRGQNTGELFF. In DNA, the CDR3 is TGTGCCAGCAGGGGACAGAACACCGGGGAGCTGTTTTTT. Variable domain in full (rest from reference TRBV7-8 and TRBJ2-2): GAGVSQSPRYKVAKRGQDVALRCDPISGHVSLFWYQQALGQGPEFLTYFQNEAQLDKSGLPSDRFFAERPEGSVSTLKIQRTQQEDSAVYLCASRGQNTGELFFGEGSRLTVL.

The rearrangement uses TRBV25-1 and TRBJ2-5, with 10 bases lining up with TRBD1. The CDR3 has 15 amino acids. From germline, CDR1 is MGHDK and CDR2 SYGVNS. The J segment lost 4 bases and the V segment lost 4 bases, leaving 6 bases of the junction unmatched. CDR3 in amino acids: CASSGDRGPIETQYF. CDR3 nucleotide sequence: TGTGCCAGCAGTGGGGACAGGGGACCCATAGAGACCCAGTACTTC.

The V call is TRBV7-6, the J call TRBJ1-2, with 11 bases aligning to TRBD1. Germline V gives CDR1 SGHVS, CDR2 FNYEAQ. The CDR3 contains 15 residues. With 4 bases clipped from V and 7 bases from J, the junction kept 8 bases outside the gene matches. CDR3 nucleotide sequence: TGTGCCAGCAGCTCCCCAGGACAGGGGGCATCTGGCTACACCTTC. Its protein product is CASSSPGQGASGYTF. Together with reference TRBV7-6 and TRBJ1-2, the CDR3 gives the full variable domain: GAGVSQSPRYKVTKRGQDVALRCDPISGHVSLYWYRQALGQGPEFLTYFNYEAQQDKSGLPNDRFSAERPEGSISTLTIQRTEQRDSAMYRCASSSPGQGASGYTFGSGTRLTVV.

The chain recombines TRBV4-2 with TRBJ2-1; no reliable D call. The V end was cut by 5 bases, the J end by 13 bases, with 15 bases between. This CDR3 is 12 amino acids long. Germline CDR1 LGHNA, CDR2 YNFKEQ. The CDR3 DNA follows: TGTGCCAGCAGCTTGGGGTTATCACACCAGTTCTTC. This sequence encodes CASSLGLSHQFF.

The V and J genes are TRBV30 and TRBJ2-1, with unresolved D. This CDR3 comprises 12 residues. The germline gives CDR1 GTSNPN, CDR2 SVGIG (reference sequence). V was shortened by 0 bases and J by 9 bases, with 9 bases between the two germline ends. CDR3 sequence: CAWSVLTSEQFF. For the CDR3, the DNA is TGTGCCTGGAGTGTACTTACCAGTGAGCAGTTCTTC.

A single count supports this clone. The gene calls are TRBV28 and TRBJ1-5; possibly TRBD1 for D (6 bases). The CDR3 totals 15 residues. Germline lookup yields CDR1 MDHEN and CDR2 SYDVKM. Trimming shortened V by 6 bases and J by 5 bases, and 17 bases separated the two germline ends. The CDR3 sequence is CASSPRGAWDQPQHF. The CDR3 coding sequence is TGTGCCAGCAGCCCCCGGGGGGCATGGGATCAGCCCCAGCATTTT.

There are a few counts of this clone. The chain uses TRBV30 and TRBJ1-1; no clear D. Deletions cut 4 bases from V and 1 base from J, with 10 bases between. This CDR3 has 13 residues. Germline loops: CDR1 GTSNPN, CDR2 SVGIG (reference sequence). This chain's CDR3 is CAWKGWENTEAFF. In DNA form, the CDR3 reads TGTGCCTGGAAAGGTTGGGAGAACACTGAAGCTTTCTTT.

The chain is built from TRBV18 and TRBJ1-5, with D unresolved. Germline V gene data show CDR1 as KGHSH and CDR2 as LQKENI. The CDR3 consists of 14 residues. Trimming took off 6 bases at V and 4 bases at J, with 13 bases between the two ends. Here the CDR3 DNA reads TGTGCCAGCTCCGGAAGTGGGGAAAATCAGCCCCAGCATTTT. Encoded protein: CASSGSGENQPQHF.

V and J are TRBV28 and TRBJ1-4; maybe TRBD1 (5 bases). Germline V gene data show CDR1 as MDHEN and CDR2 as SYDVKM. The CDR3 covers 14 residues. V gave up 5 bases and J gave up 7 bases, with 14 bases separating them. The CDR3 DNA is TGTGCCAGCAGTCCGACAAGTGGGGCTGAAAAACTGTTTTTT. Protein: CASSPTSGAEKLFF.

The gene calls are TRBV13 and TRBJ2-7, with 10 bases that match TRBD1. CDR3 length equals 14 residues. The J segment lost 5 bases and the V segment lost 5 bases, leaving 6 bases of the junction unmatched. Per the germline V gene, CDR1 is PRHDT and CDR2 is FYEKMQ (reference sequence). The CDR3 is CASSLRDRGDEQYF. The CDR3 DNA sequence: TGTGCCAGCAGCCTACGGGACAGGGGCGACGAGCAGTACTTC.

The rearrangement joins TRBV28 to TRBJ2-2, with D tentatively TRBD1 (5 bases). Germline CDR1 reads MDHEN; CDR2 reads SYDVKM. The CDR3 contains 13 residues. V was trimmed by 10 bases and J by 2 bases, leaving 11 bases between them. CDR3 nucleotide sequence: TGTGCCACCACTACAGGAAACACCGGGGAGCTGTTTTTT. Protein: CATTTGNTGELFF.

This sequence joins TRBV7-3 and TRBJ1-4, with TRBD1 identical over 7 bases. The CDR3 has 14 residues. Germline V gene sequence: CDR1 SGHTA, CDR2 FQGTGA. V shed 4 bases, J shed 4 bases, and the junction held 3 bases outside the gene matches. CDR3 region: CASSSGQINEKLFF. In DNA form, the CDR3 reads TGTGCCAGCAGCTCGGGACAGATTAATGAAAAACTGTTTTTT.

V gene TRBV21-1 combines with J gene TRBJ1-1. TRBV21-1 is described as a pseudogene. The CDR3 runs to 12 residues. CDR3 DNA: TGTGCCAGCAGTGGCATTCGGACTGAAGCTTTCTTT. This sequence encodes CASSGIRTEAFF.

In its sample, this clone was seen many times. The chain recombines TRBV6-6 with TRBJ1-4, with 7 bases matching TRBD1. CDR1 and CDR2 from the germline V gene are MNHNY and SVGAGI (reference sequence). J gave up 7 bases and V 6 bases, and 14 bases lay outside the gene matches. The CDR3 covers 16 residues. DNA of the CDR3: TGTGCCAGCAGCCGACGACAGGGAGGGTGGGGTGAAAAACTGTTTTTT. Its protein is CASSRRQGGWGEKLFF.

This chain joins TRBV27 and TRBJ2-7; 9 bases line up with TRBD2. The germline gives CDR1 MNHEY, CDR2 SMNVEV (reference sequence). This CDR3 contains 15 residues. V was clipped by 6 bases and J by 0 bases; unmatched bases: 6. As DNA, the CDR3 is TGTGCCAGCAGGGGGGCGGGAGGGAGCTCCTACGAGCAGTACTTC. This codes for CASRGAGGSSYEQYF.

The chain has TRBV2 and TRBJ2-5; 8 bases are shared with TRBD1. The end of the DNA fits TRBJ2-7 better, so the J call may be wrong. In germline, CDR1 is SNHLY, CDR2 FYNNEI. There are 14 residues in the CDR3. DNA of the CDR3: TGTGCCAGCAGTGGTACAGGGGGCTCCTACGAGCAGTACTTC. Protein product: CASSGTGGSYEQYF.

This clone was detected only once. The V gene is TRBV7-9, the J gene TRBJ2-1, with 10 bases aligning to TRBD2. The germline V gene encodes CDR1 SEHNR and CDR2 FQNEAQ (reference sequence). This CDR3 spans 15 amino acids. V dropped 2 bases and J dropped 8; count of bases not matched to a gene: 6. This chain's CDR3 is CASSLTLAGEDEQFF. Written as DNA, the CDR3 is TGTGCCAGCAGCTTAACGCTAGCGGGAGAGGATGAGCAGTTCTTC.

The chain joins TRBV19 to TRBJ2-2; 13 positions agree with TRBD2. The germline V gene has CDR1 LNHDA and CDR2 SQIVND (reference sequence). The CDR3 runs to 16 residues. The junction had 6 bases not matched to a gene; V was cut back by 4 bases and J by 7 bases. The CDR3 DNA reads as TGTGCCAGTAGTACCGGACTAGCGGGAGTAGGCGGGGAGCTGTTTTTT. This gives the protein CASSTGLAGVGGELFF.

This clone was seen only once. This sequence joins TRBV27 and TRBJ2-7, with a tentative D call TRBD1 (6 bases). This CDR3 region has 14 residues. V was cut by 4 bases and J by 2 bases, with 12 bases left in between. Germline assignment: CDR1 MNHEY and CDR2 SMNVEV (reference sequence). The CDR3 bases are TGTGCCAGCAGTTCGTCAGGGGCACCCTACGAGCAGTACTTC. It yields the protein CASSSSGAPYEQYF.